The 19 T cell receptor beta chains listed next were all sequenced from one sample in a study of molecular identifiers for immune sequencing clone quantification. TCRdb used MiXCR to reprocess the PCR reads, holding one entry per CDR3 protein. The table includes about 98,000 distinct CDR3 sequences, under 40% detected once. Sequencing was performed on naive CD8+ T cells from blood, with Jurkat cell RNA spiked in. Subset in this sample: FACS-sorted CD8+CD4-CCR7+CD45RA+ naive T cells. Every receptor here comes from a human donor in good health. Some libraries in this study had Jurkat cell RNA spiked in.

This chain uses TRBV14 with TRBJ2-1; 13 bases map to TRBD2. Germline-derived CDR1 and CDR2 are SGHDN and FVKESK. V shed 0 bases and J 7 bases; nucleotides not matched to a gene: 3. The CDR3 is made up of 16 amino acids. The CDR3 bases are TGTGCCAGCAGCCAAGAGGGACTAGCGGGATTAAATGAGCAGTTCTTC. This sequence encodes CASSQEGLAGLNEQFF.

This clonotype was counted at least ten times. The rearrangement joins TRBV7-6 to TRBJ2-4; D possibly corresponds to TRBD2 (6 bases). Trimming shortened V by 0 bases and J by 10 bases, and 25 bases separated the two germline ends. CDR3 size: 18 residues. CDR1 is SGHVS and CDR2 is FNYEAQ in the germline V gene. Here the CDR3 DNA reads TGTGCCAGCAGCTTAGCGGCAGGCACTAGCCAAAAACATTCGATTCAGTACTTC. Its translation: CASSLAAGTSQKHSIQYF.

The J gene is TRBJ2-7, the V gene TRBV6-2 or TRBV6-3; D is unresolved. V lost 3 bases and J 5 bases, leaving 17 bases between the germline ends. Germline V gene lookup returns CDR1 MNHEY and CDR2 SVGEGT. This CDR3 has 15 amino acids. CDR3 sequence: CASSYNAGRPNEQYF. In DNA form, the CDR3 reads TGTGCCAGCAGTTATAATGCCGGAAGACCCAACGAGCAGTACTTC.

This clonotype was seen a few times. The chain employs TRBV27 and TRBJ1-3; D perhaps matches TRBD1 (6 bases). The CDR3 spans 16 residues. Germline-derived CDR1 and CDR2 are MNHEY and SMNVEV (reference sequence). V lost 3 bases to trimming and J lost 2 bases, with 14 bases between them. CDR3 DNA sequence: TGTGCCAGCAGTTTTTCTGGCGGGGGGCCTGGAAACACCATATATTTT. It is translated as CASSFSGGGPGNTIYF.

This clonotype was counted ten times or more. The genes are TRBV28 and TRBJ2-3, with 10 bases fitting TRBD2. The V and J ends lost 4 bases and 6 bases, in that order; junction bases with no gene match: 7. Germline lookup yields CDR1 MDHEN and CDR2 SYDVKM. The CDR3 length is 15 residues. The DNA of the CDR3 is TGTGCCAGCAGTTCCGGACTAGCGGATTTTGATACGCAGTATTTT. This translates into CASSSGLADFDTQYF.

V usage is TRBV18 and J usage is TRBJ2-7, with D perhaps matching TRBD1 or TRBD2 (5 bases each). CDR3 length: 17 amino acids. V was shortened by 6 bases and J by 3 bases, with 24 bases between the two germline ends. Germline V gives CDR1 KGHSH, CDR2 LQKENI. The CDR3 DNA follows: TGTGCCAGCTCCCTAAGATCCGGGGCCTCCAAAGACTACGAGCAGTACTTC. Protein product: CASSLRSGASKDYEQYF.

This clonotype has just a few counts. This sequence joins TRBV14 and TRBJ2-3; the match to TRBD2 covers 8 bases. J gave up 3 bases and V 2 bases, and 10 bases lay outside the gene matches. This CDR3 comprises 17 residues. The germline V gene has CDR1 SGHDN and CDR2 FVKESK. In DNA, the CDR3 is TGTGCCAGCAGCCAATTCCCCAGCGGGAGTCTAACAGATACGCAGTATTTT. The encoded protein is CASSQFPSGSLTDTQYF.

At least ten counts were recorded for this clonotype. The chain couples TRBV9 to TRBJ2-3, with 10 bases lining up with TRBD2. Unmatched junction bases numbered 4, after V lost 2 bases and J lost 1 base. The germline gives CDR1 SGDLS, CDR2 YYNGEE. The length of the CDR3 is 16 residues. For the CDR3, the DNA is TGTGCCAGCAGCGTCAGGACTAGCGGCCGCACAGATACGCAGTATTTT. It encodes CASSVRTSGRTDTQYF.

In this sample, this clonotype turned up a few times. CDR3 sequence reads: CASSLALGTYEQYF. The CDR3 bases are TGTGCCAGCAGCTTAGCGTTGGGGACCTACGAGCAGTACTTC. The rearrangement uses TRBV7-2 and TRBJ2-7; D call uncertain. V shed 0 bases and J shed 2 bases, with 8 bases lying between them. The germline V gene has CDR1 SGHTA and CDR2 FQGNSA. The CDR3 covers 14 residues. Based on the CDR3 plus reference TRBV7-2 and TRBJ2-7, the full variable domain is GAGVSQSPSNKVTEKGKDVELRCDPISGHTALYWYRQSLGQGLEFLIYFQGNSAPDKSGLPSDRFSAERTGGSVSTLTIQRTQQEDSAVYLCASSLALGTYEQYFGPGTRLTVT.

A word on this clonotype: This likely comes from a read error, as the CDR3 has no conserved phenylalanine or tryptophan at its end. CDR3 in DNA: TGTGCCAGCAGCCCCTCGGGTAGCGGACAAGGGGAGCAGTACCTC. Amino acid sequence: CASSPSGSGQGEQYL. The chain links TRBV13 to TRBJ2-7, with D maybe TRBD2 (6 bases). Germline CDR1 and CDR2: PRHDT and FYEKMQ (reference sequence). V lost 5 bases and J lost 7, with 21 bases in between. This CDR3 is built from 15 residues.

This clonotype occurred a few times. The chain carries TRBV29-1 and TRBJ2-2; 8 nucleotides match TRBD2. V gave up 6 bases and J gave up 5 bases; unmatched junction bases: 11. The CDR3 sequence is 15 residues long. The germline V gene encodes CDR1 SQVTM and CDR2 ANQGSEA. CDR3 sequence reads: CSVDPGLEVTGELFF. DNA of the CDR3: TGCAGCGTCGATCCGGGACTAGAGGTGACCGGGGAGCTGTTTTTT.

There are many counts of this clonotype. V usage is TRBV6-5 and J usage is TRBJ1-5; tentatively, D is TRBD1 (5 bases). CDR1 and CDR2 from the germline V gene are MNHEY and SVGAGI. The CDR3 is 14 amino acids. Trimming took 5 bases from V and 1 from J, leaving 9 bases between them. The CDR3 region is CASSPGMSNQPQHF. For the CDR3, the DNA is TGTGCCAGCAGTCCAGGGATGAGCAATCAGCCCCAGCATTTT.

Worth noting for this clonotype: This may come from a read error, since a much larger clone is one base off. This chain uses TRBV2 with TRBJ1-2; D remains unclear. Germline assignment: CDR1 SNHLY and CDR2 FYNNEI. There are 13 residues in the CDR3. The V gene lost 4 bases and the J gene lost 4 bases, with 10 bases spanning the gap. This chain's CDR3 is CASSGFETYGYTF. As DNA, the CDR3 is TGTGCCAGCAGTGGATTTGAAACCTATGGCTACACCTTC.

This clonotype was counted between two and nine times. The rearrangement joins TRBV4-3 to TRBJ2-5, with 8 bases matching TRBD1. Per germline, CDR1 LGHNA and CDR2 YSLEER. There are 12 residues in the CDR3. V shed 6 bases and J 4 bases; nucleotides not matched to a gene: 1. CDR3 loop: CASRGTGETQYF. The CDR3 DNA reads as TGCGCCAGCAGGGGGACAGGAGAGACCCAGTACTTC.

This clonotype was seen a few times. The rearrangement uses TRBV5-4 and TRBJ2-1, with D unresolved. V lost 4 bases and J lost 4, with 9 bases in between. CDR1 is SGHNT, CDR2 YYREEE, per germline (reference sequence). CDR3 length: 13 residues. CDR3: CASSRTDYNEQFF. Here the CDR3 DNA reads TGTGCCAGCAGCCGGACGGATTACAATGAGCAGTTCTTC.

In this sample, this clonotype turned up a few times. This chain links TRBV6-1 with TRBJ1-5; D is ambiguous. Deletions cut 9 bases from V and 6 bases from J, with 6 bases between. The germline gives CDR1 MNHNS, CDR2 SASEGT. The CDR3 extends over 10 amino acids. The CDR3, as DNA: TGTGCCAGTGGAACTCAGCCCCAGCATTTT. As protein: CASGTQPQHF.

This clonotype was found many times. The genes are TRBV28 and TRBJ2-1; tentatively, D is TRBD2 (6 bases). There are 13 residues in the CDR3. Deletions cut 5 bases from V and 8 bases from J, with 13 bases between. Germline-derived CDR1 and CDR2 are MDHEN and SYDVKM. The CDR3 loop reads CASSLGGLDEQFF. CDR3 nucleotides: TGTGCCAGCAGTCTGGGGGGATTAGATGAGCAGTTCTTC. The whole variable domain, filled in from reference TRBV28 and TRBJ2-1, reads DVKVTQSSRYLVKRTGEKVFLECVQDMDHENMFWYRQDPGLGLRLIYFSYDVKMKEKGDIPEGYSVSREKKERFSLILESASTNQTSMYLCASSLGGLDEQFFGPGTRLTVL.

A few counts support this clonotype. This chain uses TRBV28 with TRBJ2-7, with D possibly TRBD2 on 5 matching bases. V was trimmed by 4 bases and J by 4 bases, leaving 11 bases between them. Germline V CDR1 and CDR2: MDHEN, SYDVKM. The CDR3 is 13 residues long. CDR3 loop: CASSSPEGYEQYF. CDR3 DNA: TGTGCCAGCAGTTCGCCCGAGGGTTACGAGCAGTACTTC.

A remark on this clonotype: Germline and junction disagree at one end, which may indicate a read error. CDR3 loop: CASSYWGGNEAVF. For the CDR3, the DNA is TGTGCCAGCAGCTACTGGGGCGGGAATGAAGCTGTCTTT. The J gene is TRBJ1-1, the V gene TRBV13, with D possibly matching TRBD1 (5 bases). From germline, CDR1 is PRHDT and CDR2 FYEKMQ (reference sequence). The CDR3 length is 13 residues. The variable domain in full, completed from reference TRBV13 and TRBJ1-1, reads AAGVIQSPRHLIKEKRETATLKCYPIPRHDTVYWYQQGPGQDPQFLISFYEKMQSDKGSIPDRFSAQQFSDYHSELNMSSLELGDSALYFCASSYWGGNEAVFGQGTRLTVV.